What follows are 21 T cell receptor beta chains derived from one specimen sequenced in a study of cytomegalovirus exposure and HLA in healthy donors. PCR employed 60 Vbeta and 13 Jbeta primers. The method was immunoSEQ multiplex PCR; TCRdb's version includes in-frame clones alone and lacks a portion of them. The table for this sample gives some 96,000 clones. The sample consisted of PBMCs. The receptors here all came from a woman aged 30 to 39 in good health and CMV-seronegative.

Concerning this clone itself: This CDR3 is also generated by other DNA sequences in the sample. This sequence joins TRBV29-1 and TRBJ2-7; perhaps TRBD1 as D (5 bases). The V and J ends lost 4 bases and 6 bases respectively, with 19 bases between them. In germline, CDR1 is SQVTM, CDR2 ANQGSEA. CDR3 length: 14 amino acids. CDR3 in DNA: TGCAGCGTTGGTAAGTTCAGGGCCCTTGGCGAGCAGTACTTC. Translating gives CSVGKFRALGEQYF.

The rearrangement joins TRBV18 to TRBJ2-5, with D perhaps TRBD2 (7 bases). The J call may be mistaken, given a closer DNA end match to TRBJ2-7. This CDR3 region has 13 residues. Germline V gives CDR1 KGHSH, CDR2 LQKENI. The CDR3 spells CASSAGASYEQYF. The CDR3, as DNA: TGTGCCAGCTCAGCGGGGGCAAGCTACGAGCAGTACTTC.

The CDR3: CASSTGMVNEQYF. As DNA, the CDR3 is TGTGCCAGCAGCACGGGGATGGTGAACGAGCAGTACTTC. This chain uses TRBV7-9 with TRBJ2-7; the D gene is possibly TRBD2 (5 bases). The germline V gene encodes CDR1 SEHNR and CDR2 FQNEAQ (reference sequence). V was trimmed by 5 bases and J by 5 bases, leaving 13 bases between them. The CDR3 is 13 residues long.

This chain uses TRBV5-4 with TRBJ2-1, with 15 bases identical to TRBD2. This CDR3 comprises 17 residues. The V and J ends lost 4 bases and 3 bases, in that order; junction bases with no gene match: 5. Germline CDR1 SGHNT, CDR2 YYREEE (reference sequence). The CDR3 protein is CASSTGTSGGYYNEQFF. In DNA form, the CDR3 reads TGTGCCAGCAGCACAGGGACTAGCGGGGGGTACTACAATGAGCAGTTCTTC.

The chain has TRBV4-2 and TRBJ2-2, with D perhaps TRBD1 (5 bases). V was cut by 11 bases and J by 5 bases, with 18 bases left in between. The germline V gene has CDR1 LGHNA and CDR2 YNFKEQ. This CDR3 region has 14 residues. CDR3 protein: CAGANGQTTGELFF. CDR3 sequence (DNA): TGTGCCGGGGCTAACGGGCAGACTACCGGGGAGCTGTTTTTT.

The J gene is TRBJ2-6, the V gene TRBV18; tentatively, D is TRBD2 (6 bases). The CDR3 sequence is 19 residues long. Germline loops: CDR1 KGHSH, CDR2 LQKENI. With 5 bases removed from V and 1 base from J, the gap between germline ends came to 21 bases. CDR3 nucleotides: TGTGCCAGCTCAATGGTATTAGGGACTCCGTCATCTGGGGCCAACGTCCTGACTTTC. Protein sequence: CASSMVLGTPSSGANVLTF.

This rearrangement joins TRBV4-1 to TRBJ1-6; possibly TRBD1 for D (6 bases). Germline loops: CDR1 MGHRA, CDR2 YSYEKL. The CDR3 has 14 amino acids. V lost 4 bases, J lost 7 bases, and 11 bases lay in between. CDR3 region: CASSPGHGNSPLHF. CDR3 in DNA: TGCGCCAGCAGCCCGGGACACGGGAATTCACCCCTCCACTTT.

This chain joins TRBV5-1 and TRBJ1-6; 7 bases fit TRBD1. CDR1 is SGHRS and CDR2 is YFSETQ in the germline V gene. J lost 5 bases, V lost 2 bases, and 4 bases had no gene match. This CDR3 comprises 15 residues. The CDR3 nucleotides read TGCGCCAGCAGCTTACCGGGACAGAATAATTCACCCCTCCACTTT. Protein sequence: CASSLPGQNNSPLHF.

To note about this clone: The junction departs from germline at one end; a sequencing error may be responsible. The gene calls are TRBV5-5 and TRBJ1-3, with 9 nucleotides matching TRBD1. Germline V lookup: CDR1 SGHKS, CDR2 YYEKEE (reference sequence). This CDR3 spans 15 amino acids. For the CDR3, the DNA is TGTGCCAGCAGCTTGGAACAGGGGGCTGGTAACACCATATATTTT. Amino acids: CASSLEQGAGNTIYF.

V and J are TRBV6-1 and TRBJ1-2, with D hard to call. The CDR3 spans 13 residues. Germline V lookup: CDR1 MNHNS, CDR2 SASEGT. V shed 4 bases and J shed 3 bases, with 9 bases lying between them. CDR3 in DNA: TGTGCCAGCAGTGTGGCGGATGACTATGGCTACACCTTC. This gives the protein CASSVADDYGYTF.

This chain links TRBV11-2 with TRBJ2-3; perhaps TRBD2 as D (6 bases). There are 16 residues in the CDR3. Per germline, CDR1 SGHAT and CDR2 FQNNGV. V dropped 5 bases and J dropped 6 bases, with 21 bases sitting between them. The CDR3 DNA reads TGTGCCAGCAGCCAAGATCAGTCGGGAGCCGTGGATACGCAGTATTTT. Its protein product is CASSQDQSGAVDTQYF. The variable domain in full, completed from reference TRBV11-2 and TRBJ2-3, reads EAGVAQSPRYKIIEKRQSVAFWCNPISGHATLYWYQQILGQGPKLLIQFQNNGVVDDSQLPKDRFSAERLKGVDSTLKIQPAKLEDSAVYLCASSQDQSGAVDTQYFGPGTRLTVL.

The chain uses TRBV6-5 and TRBJ1-2; 10 bases fit TRBD1. This CDR3 contains 13 residues. With 10 bases clipped from V and 4 bases from J, the junction kept 6 bases outside the gene matches. CDR1 is MNHEY, CDR2 SVGAGI, per germline. The CDR3 region is CATRTGGAYGYTF. The CDR3 region has the DNA TGTGCCACAAGGACAGGGGGGGCCTATGGCTACACCTTC.

This rearrangement joins TRBV12-5 to TRBJ2-2; 9 nucleotides agree with TRBD1. CDR3 length: 17 amino acids. V was pared by 0 bases and J by 4 bases, with 6 bases of the junction left unmatched. The V gene's germline CDR1 is LGHNT and CDR2 FRNRAP. The CDR3 nucleotides are TGTGCTAGTGGTTTGGTACAAGGACAGGGGATCACCGGGGAGCTGTTTTTT. Protein sequence: CASGLVQGQGITGELFF. Together with reference TRBV12-5 and TRBJ2-2, the CDR3 gives the full variable domain: DARVTQTPRHKVTEMGQEVTMRCQPILGHNTVFWYRQTMMQGLELLAYFRNRAPLDDSGMPKDRFSAEMPDATLATLKIQPSEPRDSAVYFCASGLVQGQGITGELFFGEGSRLTVL.

V gene TRBV11-3 combines with J gene TRBJ1-1; tentatively, D is TRBD1 (5 bases). CDR3 size: 14 residues. V lost 3 bases and J 1 base, leaving 9 bases between the germline ends. The germline CDR1 and CDR2 sequences are SGHNT and YENEEA. The CDR3 region has the DNA TGTGCCAGCAGCTTCAGGGCAGGGAACACTGAAGCTTTCTTT. This codes for CASSFRAGNTEAFF.

The chain joins TRBV18 to TRBJ2-7; unclear D gene. Germline V gene sequence: CDR1 KGHSH, CDR2 LQKENI. Between the trimmed V and J ends, which lost 2 bases and 6 bases, there was a span of 17 bases. This CDR3 spans 15 amino acids. The CDR3 loop is CASSPTERGSPEQYF. The CDR3 DNA sequence: TGTGCCAGCTCACCAACGGAACGAGGTAGCCCCGAGCAGTACTTC.

The chain employs TRBV7-6 and TRBJ2-7; a weak D match, TRBD1 (5 bases). V lost 1 base and J 1 base, leaving 8 bases between the germline ends. The CDR3 loop spans 14 amino acids. Germline CDR1 and CDR2: SGHVS and FNYEAQ. The CDR3 DNA reads as TGTGCCAGCAGCTTAGTGGGGCCTTCCTACGAGCAGTACTTC. This gives the protein CASSLVGPSYEQYF.

The chain uses TRBV7-9 and TRBJ2-1; possibly TRBD2 for D (5 bases). V was pared by 1 base and J by 5 bases, with 15 bases between. CDR1 is SEHNR, CDR2 FQNEAQ, per germline (reference sequence). CDR3 size: 16 residues. In DNA, the CDR3 is TGTGCCAGCAGCTTAGTCATTAGCGTTGAGAACAATGAGCAGTTCTTC. Amino acids: CASSLVISVENNEQFF.

This sequence joins TRBV2 and TRBJ1-2, with 7 bases that match TRBD1. In germline, CDR1 is SNHLY, CDR2 FYNNEI. This CDR3 region has 12 residues. J was trimmed by 8 bases and V by 4 bases; bases with no gene match: 4. In nucleotides, the CDR3 is TGTGCCAGCAGTGTGACAGGGAACGGCTACACCTTC. Translating it yields CASSVTGNGYTF. Looking up the rest from reference TRBV2 and TRBJ1-2 gives the full variable domain: EPEVTQTPSHQVTQMGQEVILRCVPISNHLYFYWYRQILGQKVEFLVSFYNNEISEKSEIFDDQFSVERPDGSNFTLKIRSTKLEDSAMYFCASSVTGNGYTFGSGTRLTVV.

The V and J genes are TRBV28 and TRBJ1-1, with unresolved D. The CDR3 spans 14 residues. Between the trimmed V and J ends, which lost 3 bases and 4 bases, there was a span of 12 bases. Germline loops: CDR1 MDHEN, CDR2 SYDVKM. The CDR3 loop is CASSLILSPTEAFF. The CDR3 DNA follows: TGTGCCAGCAGTTTGATCCTATCCCCCACTGAAGCTTTCTTT.

The rearrangement links TRBV9 to TRBJ2-1; 7 bases line up with TRBD2. Germline CDR1 reads SGDLS; CDR2 reads YYNGEE. The CDR3 consists of 14 residues. V was pared by 4 bases and J by 3 bases, with 4 bases of the junction left unmatched. The CDR3 DNA is TGTGCCAGCAGCCCCAGGACTAGCTACAATGAGCAGTTCTTC. Translated, it gives CASSPRTSYNEQFF. The full variable domain, rest sourced from reference TRBV9 and TRBJ2-1, is DSGVTQTPKHLITATGQRVTLRCSPRSGDLSVYWYQQSLDQGLQFLIQYYNGEERAKGNILERFSAQQFPDLHSELNLSSLELGDSALYFCASSPRTSYNEQFFGPGTRLTVL.

This chain uses TRBV11-2 with TRBJ2-1, with 10 positions matching TRBD2. Germline V CDR1 and CDR2: SGHAT, FQNNGV. CDR3 length: 16 residues. J lost 5 bases, V lost 1 base, and 5 bases had no gene match. CDR3 in DNA: TGTGCCAGCAGCTTAGGAGCGGGAGGGCCCGACAATGAGCAGTTCTTC. As protein: CASSLGAGGPDNEQFF.